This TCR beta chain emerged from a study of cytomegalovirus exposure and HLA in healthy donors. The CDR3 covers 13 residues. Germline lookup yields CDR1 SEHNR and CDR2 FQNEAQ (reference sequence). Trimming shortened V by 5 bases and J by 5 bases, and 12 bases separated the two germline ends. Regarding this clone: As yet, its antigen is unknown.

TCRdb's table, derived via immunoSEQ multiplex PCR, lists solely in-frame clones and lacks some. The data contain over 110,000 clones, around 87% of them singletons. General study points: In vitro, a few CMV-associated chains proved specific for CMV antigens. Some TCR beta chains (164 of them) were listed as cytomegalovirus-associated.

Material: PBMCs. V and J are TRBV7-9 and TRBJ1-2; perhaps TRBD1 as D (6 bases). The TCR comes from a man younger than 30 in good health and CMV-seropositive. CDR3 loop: CASSLGQTYGYTF. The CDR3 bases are TGTGCCAGCAGCCTAGGACAGACTTATGGCTACACCTTC.